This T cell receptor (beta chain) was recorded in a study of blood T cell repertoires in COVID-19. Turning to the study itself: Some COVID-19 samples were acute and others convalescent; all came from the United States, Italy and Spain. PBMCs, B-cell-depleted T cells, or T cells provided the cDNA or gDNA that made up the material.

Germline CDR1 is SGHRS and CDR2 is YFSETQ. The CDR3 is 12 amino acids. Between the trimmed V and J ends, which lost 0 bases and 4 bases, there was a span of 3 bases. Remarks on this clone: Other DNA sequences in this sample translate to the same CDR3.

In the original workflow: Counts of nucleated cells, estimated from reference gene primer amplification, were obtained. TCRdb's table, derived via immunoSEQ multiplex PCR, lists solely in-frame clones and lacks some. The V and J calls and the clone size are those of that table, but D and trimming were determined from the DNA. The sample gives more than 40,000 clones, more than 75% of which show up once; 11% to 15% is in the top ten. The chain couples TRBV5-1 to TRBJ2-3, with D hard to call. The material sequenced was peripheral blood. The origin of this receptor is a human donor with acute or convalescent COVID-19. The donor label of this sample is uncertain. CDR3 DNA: TGCGCCAGCAGCTTGGCGGCAGATACGCAGTATTTT. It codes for CASSLAADTQYF.